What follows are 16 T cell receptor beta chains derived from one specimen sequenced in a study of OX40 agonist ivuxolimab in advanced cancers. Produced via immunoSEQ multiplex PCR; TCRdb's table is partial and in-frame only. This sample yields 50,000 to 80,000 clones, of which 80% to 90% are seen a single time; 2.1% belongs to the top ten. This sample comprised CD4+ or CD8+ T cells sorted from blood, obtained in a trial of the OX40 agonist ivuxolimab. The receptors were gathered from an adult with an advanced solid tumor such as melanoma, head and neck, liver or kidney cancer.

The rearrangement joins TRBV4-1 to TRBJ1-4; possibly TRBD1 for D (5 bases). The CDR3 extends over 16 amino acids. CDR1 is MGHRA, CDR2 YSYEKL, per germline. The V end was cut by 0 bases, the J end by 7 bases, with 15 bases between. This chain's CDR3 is CASSQDLGRGGEKLFF. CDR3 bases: TGCGCCAGCAGCCAAGACCTCGGAAGGGGCGGTGAAAAACTGTTTTTT.

Here the CDR3 DNA reads TGTGCCAGCAGCCGCCCTCTAGCGGATCCGTACAATGAGCAGTTCTTC. This gives the protein CASSRPLADPYNEQFF. The V call is TRBV7-6, the J call TRBJ2-1, with 7 bases identical to TRBD2. Germline V gives CDR1 SGHVS, CDR2 FNYEAQ. This CDR3 is 16 amino acids long. The trim removed 5 bases at V and 4 bases at J, leaving 11 bases unmatched.

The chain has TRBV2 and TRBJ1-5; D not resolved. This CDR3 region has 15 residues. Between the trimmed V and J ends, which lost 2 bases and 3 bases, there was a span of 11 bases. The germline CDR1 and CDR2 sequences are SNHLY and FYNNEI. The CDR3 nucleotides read TGTGCCAGCAGTGAATTTGGTGGGAACAATCAGCCCCAGCATTTT. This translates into CASSEFGGNNQPQHF.

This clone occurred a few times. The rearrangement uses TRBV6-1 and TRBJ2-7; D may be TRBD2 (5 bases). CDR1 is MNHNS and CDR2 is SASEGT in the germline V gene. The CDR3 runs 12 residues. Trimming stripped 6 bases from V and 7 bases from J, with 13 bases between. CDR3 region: CASREFGNEQYF. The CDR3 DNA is TGTGCCAGCAGAGAATTCGGGAATGAGCAGTACTTC.

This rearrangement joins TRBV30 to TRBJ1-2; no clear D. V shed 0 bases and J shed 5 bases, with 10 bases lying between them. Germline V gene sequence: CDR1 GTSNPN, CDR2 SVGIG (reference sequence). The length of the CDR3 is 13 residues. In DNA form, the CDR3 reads TGTGCCTGGAGTGTAGGTCAGATTTATGGCTACACCTTC. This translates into CAWSVGQIYGYTF.

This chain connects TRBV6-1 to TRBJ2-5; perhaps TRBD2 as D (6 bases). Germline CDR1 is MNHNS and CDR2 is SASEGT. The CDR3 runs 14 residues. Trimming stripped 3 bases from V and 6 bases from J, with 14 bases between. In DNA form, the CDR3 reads TGTGCCAGCAGTGACGGCGGGATGGTAAAGACCCAGTACTTC. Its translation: CASSDGGMVKTQYF.

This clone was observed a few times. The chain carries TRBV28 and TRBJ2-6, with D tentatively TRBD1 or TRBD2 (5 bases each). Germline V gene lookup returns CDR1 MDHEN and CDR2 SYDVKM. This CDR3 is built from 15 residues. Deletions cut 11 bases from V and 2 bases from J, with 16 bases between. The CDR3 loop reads CAAHGTPAGANVLTF. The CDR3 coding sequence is TGTGCCGCGCATGGGACCCCTGCTGGGGCCAACGTCCTGACTTTC.

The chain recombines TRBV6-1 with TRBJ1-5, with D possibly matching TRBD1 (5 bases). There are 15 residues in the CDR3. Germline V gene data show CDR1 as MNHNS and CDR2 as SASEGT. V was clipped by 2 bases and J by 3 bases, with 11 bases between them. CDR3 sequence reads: CASSERQGYNQPQHF. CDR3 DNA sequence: TGTGCCAGCAGTGAAAGGCAGGGCTACAATCAGCCCCAGCATTTT.

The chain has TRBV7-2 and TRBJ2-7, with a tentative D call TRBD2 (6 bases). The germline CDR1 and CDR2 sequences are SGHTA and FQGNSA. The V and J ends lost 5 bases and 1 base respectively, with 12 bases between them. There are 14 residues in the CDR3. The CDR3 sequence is CASSPVTSSYEQYF. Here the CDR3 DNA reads TGTGCCAGCAGCCCCGTGACTAGTTCCTACGAGCAGTACTTC.

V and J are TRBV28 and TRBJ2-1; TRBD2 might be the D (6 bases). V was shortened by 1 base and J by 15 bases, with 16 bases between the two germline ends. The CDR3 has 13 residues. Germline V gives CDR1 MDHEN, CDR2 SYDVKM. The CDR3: CASSLLGRDSWFF. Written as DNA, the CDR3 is TGTGCCAGCAGTTTATTGGGTCGGGACTCTTGGTTCTTC.

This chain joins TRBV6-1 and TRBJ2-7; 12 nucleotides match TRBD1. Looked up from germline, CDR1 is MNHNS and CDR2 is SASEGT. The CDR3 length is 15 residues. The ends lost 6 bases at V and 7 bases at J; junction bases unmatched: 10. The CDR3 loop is CASRPPGQGAWEQYF. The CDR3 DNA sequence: TGTGCCAGCAGGCCCCCGGGACAGGGGGCCTGGGAGCAGTACTTC.

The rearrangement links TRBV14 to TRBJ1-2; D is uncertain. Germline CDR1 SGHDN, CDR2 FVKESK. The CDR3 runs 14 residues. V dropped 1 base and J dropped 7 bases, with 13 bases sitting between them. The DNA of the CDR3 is TGTGCCAGCAGCCAAGCCCTGGTCTATAGTGGCTACACCTTC. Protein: CASSQALVYSGYTF.

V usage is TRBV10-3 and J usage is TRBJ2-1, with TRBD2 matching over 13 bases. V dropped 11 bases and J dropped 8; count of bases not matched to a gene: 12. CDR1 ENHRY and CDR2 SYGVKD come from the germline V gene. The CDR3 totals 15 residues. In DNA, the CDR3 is TGTGCCGTTTCTACTACTAGCGGGAGGGACGATGAGCAGTTCTTC. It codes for CAVSTTSGRDDEQFF.

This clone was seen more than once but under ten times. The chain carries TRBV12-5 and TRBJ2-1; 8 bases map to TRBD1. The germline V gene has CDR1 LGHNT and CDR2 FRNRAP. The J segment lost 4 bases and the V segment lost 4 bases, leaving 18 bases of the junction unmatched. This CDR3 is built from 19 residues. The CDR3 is CASGYSDRVFQNAYNEQFF. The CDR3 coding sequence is TGTGCTAGTGGTTACTCGGACAGGGTCTTCCAAAATGCATACAATGAGCAGTTCTTC.

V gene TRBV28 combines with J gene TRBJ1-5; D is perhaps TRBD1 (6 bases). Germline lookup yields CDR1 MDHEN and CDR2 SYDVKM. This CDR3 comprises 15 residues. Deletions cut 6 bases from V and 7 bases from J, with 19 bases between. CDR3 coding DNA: TGTGCCAGCAGGTACCTCGGACAGTCCGCGCAGCCCCAGCATTTT. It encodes CASRYLGQSAQPQHF.

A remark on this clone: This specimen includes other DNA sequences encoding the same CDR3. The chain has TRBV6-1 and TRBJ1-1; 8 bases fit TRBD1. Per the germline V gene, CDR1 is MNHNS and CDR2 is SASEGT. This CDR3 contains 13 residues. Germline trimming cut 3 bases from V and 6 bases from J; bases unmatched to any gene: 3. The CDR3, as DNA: TGTGCCAGCAGTGAGGAGACAGGGGCTGAAGCTTTCTTT. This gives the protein CASSEETGAEAFF.